The clone carrying this TCR beta chain was seen ten or more times. These data are taken from a study of T-cell reconstitution after alpha-beta-depleted transplantation in children. The ends were cut back, 4 bases at V and 8 bases at J, with 10 bases in the middle. The CDR3 consists of 12 residues. The germline CDR1 and CDR2 sequences are MNHEY and SMNVEV (reference sequence). Construction of the TCRbeta library involved unique molecular identifiers. TCRdb itself ran the PCR reads through MiXCR, one entry per CDR3 protein. The data hold some 640,000 distinct CDR3 sequences, with 16% observed a single time.

This sequence was found in a human donor who donated a stem cell graft to a child with acute myeloid leukemia. The chain has TRBV27 and TRBJ2-3; either TRBD1 or TRBD2 may supply D (6 bases each). The starting material was PBMCs from the stem cell graft donor, obtained from the stem cell graft. CDR3 in DNA: TGTGCCAGCAGTTCGGGGGCCAGTACGCAGTATTTT. This sequence encodes CASSSGASTQYF.